This T cell receptor (beta chain) is from a study of siplizumab effects on memory and regulatory T cells. Study conclusions and caveats: For siplizumab cultures, the suppressive function of their proliferating Tregs was not confirmed. The study found that mappable alloreactive CD4+ clones averaged around 68% Treg-derived with siplizumab and roughly 27% in controls.

On this clone: Its specificity is not known.

Unstimulated naive, memory, effector memory and TEMRA subsets were also sequenced, drawn from a few donor pairs. Sequencing of each sample assayed 95,000 to 100,000 TCR templates. The table came from immunoSEQ multiplex PCR; TCRdb's copy has only in-frame clones and leaves some out. The sample yields fewer than 30,000 clones, roughly 82% seen once. CDR3 size: 14 residues. Trimming took off 1 base at V and 7 bases at J, with 11 bases between the two ends. Germline CDR1 LNHDA, CDR2 SQIVND (reference sequence). The chain is built from TRBV19 and TRBJ1-5; D is uncertain. This TCR was recovered from a human donor in good health. Sequencing was performed on memory CD4+ T cells sorted from blood. The CDR3 sequence is CASSIGGSGQPQHF. The CDR3 nucleotides read TGTGCCAGTAGTATAGGGGGTTCTGGACAGCCCCAGCATTTT.